The 22 T cell receptor beta chains below were found in one sample sequenced in a study of tumor-infiltrating lymphocytes in primary liver carcinoma. Co-extraction yielded RNA and DNA from 20-30 mg of unsorted bulk tissue. The template, around 540 ng total RNA, yielded TCR beta cDNA made with a constant-region primer. For TCR beta, libraries were produced by three nested multiplex PCR rounds using slightly modified ARM-PCR. For roughly 10 cycles apiece, the opening two PCR rounds ran with TRBV1-TRBV30 forward primers and a C-beta reverse primer. TCRdb reprocessed the multiplex PCR reads with MiXCR, giving one entry per CDR3 protein. This table has 70,000 to 75,000 distinct CDR3 sequences, about 70% appearing once. Input material: liver tumor tissue from sampling region 4. Subset meaning: tumor region T4, right-lateral pole. All receptors derive from a man aged 35 to 55 with primary liver carcinoma and hepatitis B virus infection.

V is TRBV5-4 and J is TRBJ2-5; D is ambiguous. This CDR3 region has 14 residues. CDR1 and CDR2 from the germline V gene are SGHNT and YYREEE (reference sequence). V was cut by 3 bases and J by 1 base, with 10 bases left in between. CDR3 in amino acids: CASSSAVPQETQYF. As DNA, the CDR3 is TGTGCCAGCAGCTCTGCAGTGCCCCAAGAGACCCAGTACTTC.

This chain connects TRBV5-6 to TRBJ2-7; D unclear. The CDR3 extends over 14 amino acids. CDR1 is SGHDT and CDR2 is YYEEEE in the germline V gene. Deletions cut 1 base from V and 2 bases from J, with 10 bases between. The CDR3 reads CASSLFGGAYEQYF. CDR3 DNA sequence: TGTGCCAGCAGCTTGTTCGGCGGAGCCTACGAGCAGTACTTC.

Remarks on this clonotype: One end of the junction does not line up with germline, which may come from a read error. The rearrangement joins TRBV6-5 to TRBJ2-2, with 9 bases that match TRBD2. CDR1 and CDR2 from the germline V gene are MNHEY and SVGAGI. The CDR3 runs to 16 residues. The CDR3 protein is CASRGGRGSLAGELFF. For the CDR3, the DNA is TGTGCCAGCAGAGGCGGGAGGGGATCCCTCGCCGGGGAGTTGTTTTTT.

Remarks on this clonotype: A clone one base away is much larger, so this may be a read error. The rearrangement joins TRBV7-9 to TRBJ2-1, with TRBD2 identical over 7 bases. CDR1 is SEHNR, CDR2 FQNEAQ, per germline (reference sequence). Trimming at V came to 7 bases and at J to 9 bases, leaving 6 bases not matched to a gene. The CDR3 consists of 12 residues. This CDR3 is CASITTGGEQFF. In DNA, the CDR3 is TGTGCCAGCATCACTACGGGGGGTGAGCAGTTCTTC.

Concerning this clonotype: One end of the junction fails to match germline, which may point to a read error. The rearrangement links TRBV7-8 to TRBJ2-3; 9 bases match TRBD1. The CDR3 sequence is 14 residues long. CDR1 SGHVS and CDR2 FQNEAQ come from the germline V gene. The CDR3 region has the DNA TGTGCCAGCAGTTCCGGGACAGGGAGCTATACGCAGTGTTTT. As protein: CASSSGTGSYTQCF.

This clonotype was seen ten or more times. The J gene is TRBJ2-1, the V gene TRBV29-1; 7 nucleotides line up with TRBD2. Germline V lookup: CDR1 SQVTM, CDR2 ANQGSEA. The CDR3 is made up of 12 amino acids. V gave up 6 bases and J gave up 3 bases; unmatched junction bases: 2. The CDR3 DNA is TGCAGCGTCGGACTAGTCTACAATGAGCAGTTCTTC. The encoded protein is CSVGLVYNEQFF.

This clonotype was recorded at least ten times. V gene TRBV19 combines with J gene TRBJ1-5; the match to TRBD1 covers 7 bases. The ends lost 6 bases at V and 5 bases at J; junction bases unmatched: 7. Looked up from germline, CDR1 is LNHDA and CDR2 is SQIVND (reference sequence). The CDR3 totals 14 residues. The CDR3 spells CASSRGQFHQPQHF. In DNA, the CDR3 is TGTGCCAGTAGCCGGGGACAGTTCCATCAGCCCCAGCATTTT.

Concerning this clonotype itself: One end of the junction is discordant with germline, which a read error may explain. The rearrangement links TRBV7-9 to TRBJ2-2, with D possibly being TRBD1 or TRBD2 (6 bases each). Germline assignment: CDR1 SEHNR and CDR2 FQNEAQ (reference sequence). This CDR3 region has 15 residues. The CDR3 DNA is TGTGCCATCAGCTCTACAGGGTCGAACACCGGGGGGCTGTTTTTT. It specifies CAISSTGSNTGGLFF. Full variable domain (remainder filled in from reference TRBV7-9 and TRBJ2-2): DTGVSQNPRHKITKRGQNVTFRCDPISEHNRLYWYRQTLGQGPEFLTYFQNEAQLEKSRLLSDRFSAERPKGSFSTLEIQRTEQGDSAMYLCAISSTGSNTGGLFFGEGSRLTVL.

About this clonotype itself: One junction end disagrees with the germline gene, perhaps due to a read error. The chain couples TRBV5-6 to TRBJ2-5, with D tentatively TRBD2 (6 bases). Germline loops: CDR1 SGHDT, CDR2 YYEEEE. The length of the CDR3 is 14 residues. This chain's CDR3 is CASNLLCGEETQYF. CDR3 DNA sequence: TGTGCCAGCAACTTGTTATGCGGGGAAGAGACCCAGTACTTC.

Of note for this clonotype: A single base separates this from a much larger clone, so it may be a read error. V gene TRBV28 combines with J gene TRBJ2-5; D perhaps matches TRBD2 (5 bases). Germline V lookup: CDR1 MDHEN, CDR2 SYDVKM. The CDR3 consists of 14 residues. CDR3 amino acids: CTSSPRTPGETQYF. CDR3 sequence (DNA): TGTACCAGCAGCCCTAGGACGCCGGGGGAGACCCAGTACTTC.

About this clonotype: A read error may be the cause here, since a much bigger clone is one base away. V is TRBV28 and J is TRBJ2-1, with 11 bases aligning to TRBD2. Germline CDR1 MDHEN, CDR2 SYDVKM. There are 15 residues in the CDR3. CDR3 bases: TGTGCCAGCAGTTCCCGCCTAGCGGGAGGCAATGAGCGGTTCTTC. This translates into CASSSRLAGGNERFF.

Remarks on this clonotype: Mismatch with germline at one junction end may stem from a read error. The CDR3 region has the DNA TGTACCAGCAGTGGACAGGGCTGGGGCGAGACCCAGTACTTC. This translates into CTSSGQGWGETQYF. The V gene is TRBV6-1, the J gene TRBJ2-5, with 8 positions matching TRBD1. From germline, CDR1 is MNHNS and CDR2 SASEGT. The CDR3 consists of 14 residues.

This clonotype appeared once. The junction departs from the called germline gene at one end, perhaps through a read error. The gene calls are TRBV6-1 and TRBJ2-6; the match to TRBD1 covers 9 bases. The CDR3 consists of 16 residues. CDR1 is MNHNS, CDR2 SASEGT, per germline. CDR3 sequence: CAISPGQGPGANVLTF. The CDR3 DNA sequence: TGTGCCATCAGTCCGGGACAGGGACCCGGGGCCAACGTCTTGACTTTC.

The chain has TRBV10-3 and TRBJ2-5, with 7 bases fitting TRBD1. Germline CDR1 ENHRY, CDR2 SYGVKD. The CDR3 is 15 residues long. J lost 2 bases, V lost 7 bases, and 10 bases had no gene match. The DNA of the CDR3 is TGTGCCATCATCGCCGGACAGGCAGTACAAGAGACCCAGTACTTC. This gives the protein CAIIAGQAVQETQYF.

On this clonotype: Here the CDR3 omits its conserved ending phenylalanine or tryptophan, so a read error is the likely source. This chain links TRBV4-1 with TRBJ2-7; perhaps D is TRBD1 or TRBD2 (5 bases each). CDR1 MGHRA and CDR2 YSYEKL come from the germline V gene. CDR3 size: 14 residues. Trimming left V 0 bases short and J 9 bases short, with 15 bases between. The CDR3 here is CASSQEIRDLGQYL. The CDR3 DNA reads TGCGCCAGCAGCCAAGAAATTCGGGACCTCGGGCAGTACCTC.

The chain uses TRBV6-5 and TRBJ2-3; TRBD1 matches at 9 bases. TRBJ1-5 matches the DNA end more closely, so the J call is doubtful. CDR3 size: 14 residues. Germline V CDR1 and CDR2: MNHEY, SVGAGI. CDR3 in DNA: TGTGCCAGCAGTCGGGGACAGGGCACAGATACGCAGCATTTT. Translation gives CASSRGQGTDTQHF.

With respect to this clonotype: This is likely a read error, given that the CDR3 carries no conserved phenylalanine or tryptophan at its end. The chain recombines TRBV7-8 with TRBJ2-5; 7 bases are shared with TRBD1. V shed 1 base and J 4 bases; nucleotides not matched to a gene: 9. Germline V gene lookup returns CDR1 SGHVS and CDR2 FQNEAQ. CDR3 length: 16 residues. The CDR3 DNA follows: TGTGCCAGCAGCTTAGAAGCAGGACAGGCGGGAGAGACCCAGTACATC. It specifies CASSLEAGQAGETQYI.

As regards this clonotype: One end of the junction fails to match germline, which may point to a read error. This CDR3 reads CGSSPPLGNTEAFF. The DNA of the CDR3 is TGTGGCAGCTCACCACCCCTCGGAAACACTGAAGCTTTCTTT. The V gene is TRBV18, the J gene TRBJ1-1; D call uncertain. The CDR3 runs to 14 residues. Germline assignment: CDR1 KGHSH and CDR2 LQKENI.

The gene calls are TRBV11-2 and TRBJ2-7; D is possibly TRBD2 (7 bases). Germline V gives CDR1 SGHAT, CDR2 FQNNGV. The CDR3 consists of 15 residues. This CDR3 reads CVSSQYLGGGYEQYF. CDR3 DNA sequence: TGTGTCAGTAGCCAATATTTGGGAGGGGGCTACGAGCAGTACTTC.

Details on this clonotype: It is likely a read error, because the conserved phenylalanine at the end of the CDR3 is missing. The limits of the CDR3 on the DNA are not certain, so only TCRdb's listed CDR3 is given. This chain joins TRBV6-1 and TRBJ2-3; the D call TRBD1 from the table was never checked on the DNA. CDR1 and CDR2 (germline): MNHNS, SASEGT. The CDR3 is 15 residues long, counting both termini. CDR3 sequence: CASSQSTGGTDTHYL.

On this clonotype: An end of the junction differs from the germline gene, which may be a read error. The chain has TRBV5-4 and TRBJ2-1; 11 bases are shared with TRBD2. Germline V CDR1 and CDR2: SGHNT, YYREEE (reference sequence). There are 15 residues in the CDR3. CDR3 nucleotides: TGTGTCAACAGCGATCGACTAGCGGGGTACAATGAGCAGTCCTTC. Its translation: CVNSDRLAGYNEQSF.

Remarks on this clonotype: An end of the junction differs from the germline gene, which may be a read error. This chain links TRBV6-5 with TRBJ2-3, with a possible D match to TRBD2 (5 bases). Germline V gene sequence: CDR1 MNHEY, CDR2 SVGAGI. The CDR3 has 13 residues. In DNA form, the CDR3 reads TGTGACAGCATGGGAGTAGGTACAGATACGCAGTATTTT. Its protein product is CDSMGVGTDTQYF.